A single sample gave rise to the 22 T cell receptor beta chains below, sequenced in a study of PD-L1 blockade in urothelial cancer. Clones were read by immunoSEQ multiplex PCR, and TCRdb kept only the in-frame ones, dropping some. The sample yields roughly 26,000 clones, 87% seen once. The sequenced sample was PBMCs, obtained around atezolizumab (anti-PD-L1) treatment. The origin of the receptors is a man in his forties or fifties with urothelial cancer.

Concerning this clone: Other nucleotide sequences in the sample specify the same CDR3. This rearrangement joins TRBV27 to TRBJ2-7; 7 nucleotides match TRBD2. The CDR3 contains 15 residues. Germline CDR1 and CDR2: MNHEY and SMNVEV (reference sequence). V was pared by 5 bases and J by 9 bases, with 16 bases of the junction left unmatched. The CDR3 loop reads CASSPSGGRGDGQYF. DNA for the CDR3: TGTGCCAGCAGTCCCTCAGGCGGGAGAGGAGACGGGCAGTACTTC.

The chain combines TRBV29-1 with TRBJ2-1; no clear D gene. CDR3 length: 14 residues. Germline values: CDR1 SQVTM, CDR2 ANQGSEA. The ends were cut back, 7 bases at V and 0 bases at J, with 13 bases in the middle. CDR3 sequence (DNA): TGCAGCGCCCTAAGCGAGAGCTCCTACAATGAGCAGTTCTTC. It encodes CSALSESSYNEQFF.

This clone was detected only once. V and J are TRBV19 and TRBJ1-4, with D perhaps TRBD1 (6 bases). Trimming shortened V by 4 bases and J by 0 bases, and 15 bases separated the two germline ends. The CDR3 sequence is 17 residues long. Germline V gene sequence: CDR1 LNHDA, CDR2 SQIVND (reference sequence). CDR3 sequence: CASSRTDRLATNEKLFF. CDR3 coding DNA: TGTGCCAGTAGTAGAACCGACAGGCTAGCAACTAATGAAAAACTGTTTTTT.

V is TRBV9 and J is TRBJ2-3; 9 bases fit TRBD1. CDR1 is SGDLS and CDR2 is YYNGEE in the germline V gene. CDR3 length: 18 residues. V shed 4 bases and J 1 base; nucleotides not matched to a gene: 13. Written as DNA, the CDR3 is TGTGCCAGCAGCTATCCCGTATCGGGACAGGGCGGCACAGATACGCAGTATTTT. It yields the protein CASSYPVSGQGGTDTQYF.

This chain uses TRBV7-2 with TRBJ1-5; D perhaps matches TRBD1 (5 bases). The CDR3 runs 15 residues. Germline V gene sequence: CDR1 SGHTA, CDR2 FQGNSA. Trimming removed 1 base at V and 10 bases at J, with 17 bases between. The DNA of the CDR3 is TGTGCCAGCAGCTTAGGAGGAGGGGCCGGCGGTCCCCAGCATTTT. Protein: CASSLGGGAGGPQHF. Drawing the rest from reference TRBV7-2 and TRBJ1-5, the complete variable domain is GAGVSQSPSNKVTEKGKDVELRCDPISGHTALYWYRQSLGQGLEFLIYFQGNSAPDKSGLPSDRFSAERTGGSVSTLTIQRTQQEDSAVYLCASSLGGGAGGPQHFGDGTRLSIL.

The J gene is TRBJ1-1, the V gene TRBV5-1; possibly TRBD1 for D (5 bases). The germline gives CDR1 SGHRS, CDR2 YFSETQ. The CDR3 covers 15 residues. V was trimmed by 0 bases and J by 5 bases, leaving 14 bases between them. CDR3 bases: TGCGCCAGCAGCTTGGGTGGAGGGGTTGATACTGAAGCTTTCTTT. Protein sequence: CASSLGGGVDTEAFF.

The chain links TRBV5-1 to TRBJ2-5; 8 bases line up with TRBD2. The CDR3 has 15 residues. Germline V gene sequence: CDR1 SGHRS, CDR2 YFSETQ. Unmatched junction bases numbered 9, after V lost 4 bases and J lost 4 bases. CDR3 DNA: TGCGCCAGCAGCCAAGGACTAGCCCGCACAGAGACCCAGTACTTC. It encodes CASSQGLARTETQYF.

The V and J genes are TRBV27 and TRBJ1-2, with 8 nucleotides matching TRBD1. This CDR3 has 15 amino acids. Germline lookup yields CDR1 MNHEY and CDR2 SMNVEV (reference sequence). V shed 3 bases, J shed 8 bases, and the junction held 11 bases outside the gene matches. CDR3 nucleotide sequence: TGTGCCAGCAGTTTCGCTGGGCAGGGGGCGAAAGGCTACACCTTC. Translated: CASSFAGQGAKGYTF.

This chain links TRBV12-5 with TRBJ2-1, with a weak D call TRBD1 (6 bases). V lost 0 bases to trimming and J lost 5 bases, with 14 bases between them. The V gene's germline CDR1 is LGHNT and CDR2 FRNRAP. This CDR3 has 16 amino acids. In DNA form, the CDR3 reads TGTGCTAGTGGTTTGGTACTCGGACAGCTGGACAATGAGCAGTTCTTC. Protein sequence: CASGLVLGQLDNEQFF.

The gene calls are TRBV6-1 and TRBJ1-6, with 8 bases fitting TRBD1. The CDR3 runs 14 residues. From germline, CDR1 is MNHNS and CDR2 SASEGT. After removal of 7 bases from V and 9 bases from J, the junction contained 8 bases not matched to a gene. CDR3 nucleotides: TGTGCCAGCATTTTCCAGGGGGCGAGTTCACCCCTCCACTTT. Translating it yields CASIFQGASSPLHF.

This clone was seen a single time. In DNA, the CDR3 is TGTGCCAGCAGCCCTTGGACTAGCGGGAGTAATGAGCAGTTCTTC. It specifies CASSPWTSGSNEQFF. The rearrangement uses TRBV9 and TRBJ2-1, with TRBD2 identical over 13 bases. CDR3 length: 15 amino acids. CDR1 is SGDLS, CDR2 YYNGEE, per germline. V gave up 4 bases and J gave up 7 bases; unmatched junction bases: 5.

The CDR3 loop reads CASSSPAGAFYEQYF. Written as DNA, the CDR3 is TGCGCCAGCAGCTCTCCAGCGGGGGCGTTCTACGAGCAGTACTTC. The chain links TRBV5-1 to TRBJ2-5; 8 bases align to TRBD2. The J call is in doubt because the DNA end fits TRBJ2-7 better. The CDR3 is 15 residues long. The germline V gene has CDR1 SGHRS and CDR2 YFSETQ.

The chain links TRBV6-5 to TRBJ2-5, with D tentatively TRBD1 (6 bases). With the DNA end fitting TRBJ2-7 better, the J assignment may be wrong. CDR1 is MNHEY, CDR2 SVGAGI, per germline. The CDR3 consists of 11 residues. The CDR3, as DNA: TGTGCCAGCGAAGGGGGTTACGAGCAGTACTTC. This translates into CASEGGYEQYF.

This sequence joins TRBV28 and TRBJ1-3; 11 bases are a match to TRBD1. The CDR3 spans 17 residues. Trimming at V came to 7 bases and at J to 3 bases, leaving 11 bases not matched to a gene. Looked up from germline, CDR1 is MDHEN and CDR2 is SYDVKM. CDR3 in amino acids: CASNPPGTGGNGNTIYF. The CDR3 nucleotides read TGTGCCAGCAACCCACCCGGGACAGGGGGAAATGGAAACACCATATATTTT.

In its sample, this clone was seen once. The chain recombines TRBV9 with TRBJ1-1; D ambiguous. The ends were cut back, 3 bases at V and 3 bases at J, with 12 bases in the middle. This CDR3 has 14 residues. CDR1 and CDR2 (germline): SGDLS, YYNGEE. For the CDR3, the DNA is TGTGCCAGCAGCGCTCGACACGATTACACTGAAGCTTTCTTT. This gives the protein CASSARHDYTEAFF.

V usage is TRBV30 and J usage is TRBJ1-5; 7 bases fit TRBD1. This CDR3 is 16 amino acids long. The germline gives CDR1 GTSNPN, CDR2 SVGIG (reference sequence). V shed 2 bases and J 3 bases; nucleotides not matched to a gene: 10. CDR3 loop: CAWSQFWGQSNQPQHF. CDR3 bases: TGTGCCTGGAGTCAGTTTTGGGGACAGTCCAATCAGCCCCAGCATTTT.

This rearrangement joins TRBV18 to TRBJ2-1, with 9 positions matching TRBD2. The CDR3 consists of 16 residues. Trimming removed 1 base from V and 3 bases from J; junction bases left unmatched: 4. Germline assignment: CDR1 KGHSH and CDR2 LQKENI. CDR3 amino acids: CASSPLASGIYNEQFF. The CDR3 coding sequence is TGTGCCAGCTCACCACTAGCTAGCGGGATCTACAATGAGCAGTTCTTC.

The CDR3: CAWSPGTGRTDTQYF. CDR3 coding DNA: TGTGCCTGGAGTCCCGGGACAGGGCGCACAGATACGCAGTATTTT. The gene calls are TRBV30 and TRBJ2-3, with TRBD1 matching over 9 bases. CDR3 length: 15 residues. V was clipped by 2 bases and J by 1 base; unmatched bases: 4. The germline V gene encodes CDR1 GTSNPN and CDR2 SVGIG (reference sequence).

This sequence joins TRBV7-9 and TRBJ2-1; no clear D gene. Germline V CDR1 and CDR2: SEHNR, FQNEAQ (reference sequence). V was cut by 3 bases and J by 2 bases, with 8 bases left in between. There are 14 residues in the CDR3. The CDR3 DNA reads TGTGCCAGCAGCTTTTTAGTAGCCTACAATGAGCAGTTCTTC. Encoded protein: CASSFLVAYNEQFF.

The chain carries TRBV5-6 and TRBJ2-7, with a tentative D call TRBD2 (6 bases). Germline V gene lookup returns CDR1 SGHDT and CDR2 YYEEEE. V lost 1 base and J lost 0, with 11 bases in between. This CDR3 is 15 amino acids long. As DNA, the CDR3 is TGTGCCAGCAGCTTGTTTGCGGGACCCTCCTACGAGCAGTACTTC. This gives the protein CASSLFAGPSYEQYF.

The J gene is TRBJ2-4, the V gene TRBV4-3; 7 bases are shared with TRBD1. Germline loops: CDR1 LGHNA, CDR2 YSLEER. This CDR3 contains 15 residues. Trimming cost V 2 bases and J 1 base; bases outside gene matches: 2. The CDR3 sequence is CASSQTGDAKNIQYF. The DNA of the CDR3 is TGCGCCAGCAGCCAAACAGGGGATGCCAAAAACATTCAGTACTTC.

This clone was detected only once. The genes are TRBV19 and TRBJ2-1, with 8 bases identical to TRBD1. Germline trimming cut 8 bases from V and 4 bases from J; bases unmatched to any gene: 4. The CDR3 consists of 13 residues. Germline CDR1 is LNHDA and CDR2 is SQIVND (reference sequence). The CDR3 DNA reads TGTGCCAGTGGAGGACAGGGATACAATGAGCAGTTCTTC. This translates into CASGGQGYNEQFF. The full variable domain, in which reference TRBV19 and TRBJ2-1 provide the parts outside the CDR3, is DGGITQSPKYLFRKEGQNVTLSCEQNLNHDAMYWYRQDPGQGLRLIYYSQIVNDFQKGDIAEGYSVSREKKESFPLTVTSAQKNPTAFYLCASGGQGYNEQFFGPGTRLTVL.